What follows are 7 T cell receptor beta chains derived from one specimen sequenced in a study of T cell clonality in common variable immunodeficiency. Measured with immunoSEQ multiplex PCR; TCRdb has only the in-frame clones, and not every one. Recorded here are tens of thousands of clones, with no singletons, and the ten leading clones hold around 0.8%. The sequenced sample consisted of peripheral blood mononuclear cells. These TCRs come from a person aged 18-70 years in good health.

In its sample, this clone was seen many times. The read terminates 3 residues before the CDR3 end, so the remaining end is supplied by the germline J gene. This chain links TRBV5-1 with TRBJ2-7, with D perhaps matching TRBD1 (6 bases). V lost 0 bases, J lost 4 bases, and 11 bases lay in between. The CDR3 contains 14 residues. Germline CDR1 reads SGHRS; CDR2 reads YFSETQ. The covered CDR3 bases are TGCGCCAGCAGCTTGGACAGGGCGTCATACGAG. Its protein product is CASSLDRASYE. From start to end, the CDR3 is CASSLDRASYEQYF.

This clone has at least ten counts. The missing CDR3 end, 3 residues past where the read stops, is filled in from the germline J gene. This chain connects TRBV7-2 to TRBJ2-5; 7 positions match TRBD1. The germline V gene encodes CDR1 SGHTA and CDR2 FQGNSA. The CDR3 extends over 13 amino acids. The ends lost 3 bases at V and 5 bases at J; junction bases unmatched: 3. CDR3 bases read: TGTGCCAGCAGCTTCACAGGGGTTGAGACC. It yields the protein CASSFTGVET. The whole CDR3 reads CASSFTGVETQYF.

This clone has at least ten counts. The CDR3 end falls 3 residues outside the read, so it is completed with the germline J gene. The gene calls are TRBV12-3 or TRBV12-4 and TRBJ2-1; possible D gene TRBD1, 5 bases. With 0 bases removed from V and 8 bases from J, the gap between germline ends came to 8 bases. The CDR3 runs 13 residues. This CDR3 reads CASSLAQGDEQFF. The sequenced CDR3 bases are TGTGCCAGCAGTTTAGCGCAGGGCGATGAG.

In its sample, this clone was seen a few times. The read finishes 3 residues shy of the CDR3 end, and the germline J gene is used to complete it. The rearrangement joins TRBV11-2 to TRBJ2-5, with 7 bases that match TRBD1. The CDR3 covers 15 residues. Germline V CDR1 and CDR2: SGHAT, FQNNGV. Trimming took 10 bases from V and 0 from J; bases not matched to a gene: 11. This chain's CDR3 is CATRKMTGNQETQYF. The part of the CDR3 DNA that was read is TGTGCCACCCGGAAAATGACAGGGAACCAAGAGACC.

The table lists this clone with many counts. The read stops 3 residues short of the end of the CDR3; the missing end is completed from the germline J gene. V usage is TRBV6-9 and J usage is TRBJ1-4, with a tentative D call TRBD1 (6 bases). CDR1 is MNHGY, CDR2 SVAAGI, per germline. The V and J ends lost 2 bases and 8 bases respectively, with 27 bases between them. This CDR3 has 19 amino acids. CDR3 DNA (partial): TGTGCCAGCAGTTATATACAGAGGGGGTTCGTTAGGGTGGAGGAAAAA. Translated, it gives CASSYIQRGFVRVEEK. The whole CDR3 reads CASSYIQRGFVRVEEKLFF.

This clone has at least ten counts. The read ends 3 residues early relative to the CDR3; the germline J gene fills the gap. Other DNA sequences in this specimen translate into the identical CDR3. The chain employs TRBV7-3 and TRBJ2-1, with 11 bases aligning to TRBD2. This CDR3 spans 16 amino acids. Germline V CDR1 and CDR2: SGHTA, FQGTGA. With 5 bases clipped from V and 0 bases from J, the junction kept 3 bases outside the gene matches. Partial CDR3 DNA: TGTGCCAGCAGCCCAACTAGCGGGAGCTCCTACAATGAG. Amino acid sequence: CASSPTSGSSYNE. The full CDR3 is CASSPTSGSSYNEQFF.

This clone appeared many times. Sequencing ends 3 residues short of the CDR3 end; the germline J gene provides the rest. V gene TRBV20-1 combines with J gene TRBJ2-3, with 16 bases aligning to TRBD2. Germline lookup yields CDR1 DFQATT and CDR2 SNEGSKA (reference sequence). Unmatched junction bases numbered 10, after V lost 5 bases and J lost 5 bases. CDR3 size: 17 residues. The chain's CDR3 is CSAQSGTSGRGLDTQYF. The part of the CDR3 DNA that was read is TGCAGTGCTCAATCCGGGACTAGCGGGAGGGGGTTAGATACG.